Presented here are 25 T cell receptor beta chains from one specimen sequenced in a study of blood T cell repertoires in COVID-19. This table comes from immunoSEQ multiplex PCR, and its TCRdb copy is limited to in-frame clones, with some not included. The table records 150,000 to 200,000 clones, 80% of them present only once. Sequenced input: peripheral blood. The origin of the receptors is a man in his sixties with acute or convalescent COVID-19.

The chain uses TRBV7-8 and TRBJ1-4; D is unclear. V lost 5 bases, J lost 0 bases, and 4 bases lay in between. This CDR3 has 13 residues. CDR1 and CDR2 from the germline V gene are SGHVS and FQNEAQ. This CDR3 reads CASSRSTNEKLFF. For the CDR3, the DNA is TGTGCCAGCAGCCGCTCAACTAATGAAAAACTGTTTTTT. The full variable domain, its missing parts supplied by reference TRBV7-8 and TRBJ1-4, is GAGVSQSPRYKVAKRGQDVALRCDPISGHVSLFWYQQALGQGPEFLTYFQNEAQLDKSGLPSDRFFAERPEGSVSTLKIQRTQQEDSAVYLCASSRSTNEKLFFGSGTQLSVL.

The chain uses TRBV5-1 and TRBJ1-1, with D unclear. The CDR3 is made up of 14 amino acids. Trimming removed 2 bases from V and 4 bases from J, with 12 bases in between. Germline V gene sequence: CDR1 SGHRS, CDR2 YFSETQ. For the CDR3, the DNA is TGCGCCAGCAGCTTCGGCCAGGAGGGCACTGAAGCTTTCTTT. Amino acids: CASSFGQEGTEAFF.

CDR3 loop: CASSYLDRSYSNQPQHF. CDR3 nucleotide sequence: TGTGCCAGCAGTTACCTGGACAGAAGCTATAGCAATCAGCCCCAGCATTTT. The chain combines TRBV28 with TRBJ1-5; D perhaps matches TRBD1 (6 bases). Germline CDR1 and CDR2: MDHEN and SYDVKM. This CDR3 has 17 amino acids. V gave up 4 bases and J gave up 0 bases, with 16 bases separating them.

In this sample, this clone turned up once. The chain recombines TRBV7-3 with TRBJ1-1; D is uncertain. Germline CDR1 SGHTA, CDR2 FQGTGA. This CDR3 has 13 residues. V lost 5 bases, J lost 5 bases, and 12 bases lay in between. The CDR3 here is CASSPLPSTEAFF. In nucleotides, the CDR3 is TGTGCCAGCAGCCCCCTCCCGAGTACTGAAGCTTTCTTT.

The chain combines TRBV6-6 with TRBJ1-5; D unresolved. Trimming took off 0 bases at V and 3 bases at J, with 9 bases between the two ends. Germline CDR1 MNHNY, CDR2 SVGAGI (reference sequence). This CDR3 comprises 15 residues. The CDR3 loop reads CASSYSISYNQPQHF. The CDR3 nucleotides read TGTGCCAGCAGTTACTCGATCAGTTACAATCAGCCCCAGCATTTT.

The gene calls are TRBV30 and TRBJ1-2, with D possibly matching TRBD1 (6 bases). The CDR3 is made up of 15 amino acids. From germline, CDR1 is GTSNPN and CDR2 SVGIG (reference sequence). V was trimmed by 2 bases and J by 6 bases, leaving 19 bases between them. In nucleotides, the CDR3 is TGTGCCTGGAGTTTACTACAGGGCCGACTGGATGGCTACACCTTC. Amino acids: CAWSLLQGRLDGYTF.

The V and J genes are TRBV9 and TRBJ2-5, with 7 bases that match TRBD2. Germline-derived CDR1 and CDR2 are SGDLS and YYNGEE. This CDR3 spans 15 amino acids. V gave up 0 bases and J gave up 5 bases; unmatched junction bases: 7. For the CDR3, the DNA is TGTGCCAGCAGCGTAGGGGGACTATTGCGGGAGACCCAGTACTTC. Translating it yields CASSVGGLLRETQYF.

The chain is built from TRBV4-1 and TRBJ1-6, with D maybe TRBD1 (6 bases). The CDR3 has 17 residues. The germline gives CDR1 MGHRA, CDR2 YSYEKL. The V end lost 7 bases, the J end lost 9 bases, and 25 bases lay between the germline ends. CDR3 loop: CASNPRASGRGGSPLHF. CDR3 nucleotides: TGCGCCAGCAACCCAAGGGCTTCGGGCAGGGGCGGTTCACCCCTCCACTTT.

V gene TRBV27 combines with J gene TRBJ2-5; 7 bases align to TRBD2. CDR3 length: 14 amino acids. V shed 6 bases and J 1 base; nucleotides not matched to a gene: 5. The germline V gene has CDR1 MNHEY and CDR2 SMNVEV (reference sequence). This CDR3 is CASSRLAGQETQYF. The CDR3 DNA reads as TGTGCCAGCAGCCGACTAGCAGGCCAAGAGACCCAGTACTTC.

This clone has more than one count but fewer than ten. This rearrangement joins TRBV7-3 to TRBJ2-2; 10 nucleotides agree with TRBD2. The CDR3 sequence is 14 residues long. The V and J ends lost 4 bases and 5 bases, in that order; junction bases with no gene match: 1. Looked up from germline, CDR1 is SGHTA and CDR2 is FQGTGA. The CDR3 region has the DNA TGTGCCAGCAGCTCTAGCGGGAGTACCGGGGAGCTGTTTTTT. Its protein is CASSSSGSTGELFF.

The chain is built from TRBV10-2 and TRBJ2-1, with D maybe TRBD1 (6 bases). The V and J ends lost 4 bases and 4 bases respectively, with 8 bases between them. Germline CDR1 and CDR2: WSHSY and SAAADI. This CDR3 has 13 residues. The CDR3 is CASSGQEYNEQFF. The CDR3 nucleotides read TGCGCCAGCAGTGGACAGGAGTACAATGAGCAGTTCTTC.

This clone was counted between two and nine times. The chain joins TRBV19 to TRBJ1-3, with D possibly TRBD1 on 5 matching bases. Germline V gene lookup returns CDR1 LNHDA and CDR2 SQIVND (reference sequence). V lost 7 bases and J lost 1, with 14 bases in between. The CDR3 contains 15 residues. CDR3 residues: CASKARGPSGNTIYF. The CDR3 DNA reads as TGTGCCAGTAAGGCAAGGGGTCCGTCTGGAAACACCATATATTTT.

The chain links TRBV6-1 to TRBJ1-3; D not certain. V lost 2 bases, J lost 3 bases, and 8 bases lay in between. CDR1 is MNHNS and CDR2 is SASEGT in the germline V gene. The CDR3 extends over 14 amino acids. CDR3 residues: CASSESSVGNTIYF. As DNA, the CDR3 is TGTGCCAGCAGTGAATCCAGTGTTGGAAACACCATATATTTT.

The V call is TRBV6-4, the J call TRBJ1-4; unclear D gene. This CDR3 region has 12 residues. In germline, CDR1 is MRHNA, CDR2 SNTAGT. The V and J ends lost 7 bases and 8 bases respectively, with 11 bases between them. The CDR3 loop reads CASILNAEKLFF. The CDR3 region has the DNA TGTGCCAGCATCCTAAACGCCGAAAAACTGTTTTTT.

This chain uses TRBV4-3 with TRBJ1-4; 7 positions agree with TRBD1. Germline CDR1 reads LGHNA; CDR2 reads YSLEER. V dropped 2 bases and J dropped 8; count of bases not matched to a gene: 2. The CDR3 is 13 amino acids. The CDR3 loop reads CASSQQTGEKLFF. The CDR3 region has the DNA TGCGCCAGCAGCCAACAGACAGGGGAAAAACTGTTTTTT.

The chain employs TRBV24-1 and TRBJ2-1, with 7 positions matching TRBD2. The V segment lost 2 bases and the J segment 3 bases; nucleotides outside the gene matches: 6. This CDR3 contains 16 residues. Germline values: CDR1 KGHDR, CDR2 SFDVKD. The CDR3 DNA reads as TGTGCCACCAGTGATTCCGCGGCGGGGGTCTACAATGAGCAGTTCTTC. It codes for CATSDSAAGVYNEQFF.

This clone has a single count. The rearrangement links TRBV6-6 to TRBJ2-3; 10 nucleotides align to TRBD2. Trimming at V came to 2 bases and at J to 3 bases, leaving 5 bases not matched to a gene. The CDR3 extends over 16 amino acids. CDR1 is MNHNY and CDR2 is SVGAGI in the germline V gene (reference sequence). CDR3: CASSYSGGAVTDTQYF. CDR3 sequence (DNA): TGTGCCAGCAGTTACAGCGGGGGGGCTGTGACAGATACGCAGTATTTT.

The J gene is TRBJ1-2, the V gene TRBV19; TRBD1 might be the D (6 bases). Germline assignment: CDR1 LNHDA and CDR2 SQIVND (reference sequence). This CDR3 region has 14 residues. Trimming pared 1 base from V and 7 bases from J, leaving 13 bases between. In DNA form, the CDR3 reads TGTGCCAGTAGTATAGTAGAGGGGACATCTGGCTACACCTTC. It codes for CASSIVEGTSGYTF.

The chain has TRBV29-1 and TRBJ2-5; TRBD2 might be the D (5 bases). Trimming cost V 8 bases and J 1 base, with 11 bases left between them. This CDR3 region has 12 residues. The V gene's germline CDR1 is SQVTM and CDR2 ANQGSEA. CDR3 amino acids: CSISAVQETQYF. CDR3 in DNA: TGCAGCATCTCAGCGGTCCAAGAGACCCAGTACTTC.

This chain uses TRBV6-5 with TRBJ2-5; D is possibly TRBD2 (6 bases). CDR1 is MNHEY and CDR2 is SVGAGI in the germline V gene. The V and J ends lost 10 bases and 1 base respectively, with 10 bases between them. This CDR3 is built from 12 residues. The CDR3: CATGDFQETQYF. CDR3 nucleotide sequence: TGTGCCACTGGGGACTTCCAAGAGACCCAGTACTTC.

This sequence joins TRBV10-3 and TRBJ2-7, with D possibly being TRBD2 (5 bases). Germline CDR1 and CDR2: ENHRY and SYGVKD. Trimming cost V 6 bases and J 1 base, with 16 bases left between them. The CDR3 spans 15 residues. As DNA, the CDR3 is TGTGCCATCAGCGAGGAGAGGGTCCAGTCCTACGAGCAGTACTTC. Protein sequence: CAISEERVQSYEQYF.

The CDR3 DNA sequence: TGTGCCAGCAGATCGCGCTCGAACACCGGGGAGCTGTTTTTT. Translation: CASRSRSNTGELFF. The chain uses TRBV6-5 and TRBJ2-2; D ambiguous. The CDR3 runs 14 residues. Germline CDR1 and CDR2: MNHEY and SVGAGI. The ends were cut back, 6 bases at V and 0 bases at J, with 8 bases in the middle.

CDR3 sequence reads: CASRFLQGYEQYF. CDR3 coding DNA: TGTGCCAGCAGATTCTTACAGGGGTACGAGCAGTACTTC. The rearrangement links TRBV27 to TRBJ2-7, with TRBD1 identical over 7 bases. Per germline, CDR1 MNHEY and CDR2 SMNVEV (reference sequence). The CDR3 is made up of 13 amino acids. After removal of 6 bases from V and 4 bases from J, the junction contained 6 bases not matched to a gene.

The V and J genes are TRBV6-1 and TRBJ1-5; TRBD1 matches 7 bases. The CDR3 loop spans 14 amino acids. Germline V gene data show CDR1 as MNHNS and CDR2 as SASEGT. V dropped 2 bases and J dropped 7; count of bases not matched to a gene: 5. CDR3: CASSERDSQQPQHF. The CDR3 nucleotides read TGTGCCAGCAGTGAAAGGGACAGCCAACAGCCCCAGCATTTT.

This clone was seen only once. This chain connects TRBV5-6 to TRBJ1-2; a weak D match, TRBD1 (5 bases). Per the germline V gene, CDR1 is SGHDT and CDR2 is YYEEEE. This CDR3 has 14 amino acids. The V end lost 3 bases, the J end lost 4 bases, and 13 bases lay between the germline ends. CDR3 nucleotide sequence: TGTGCCAGCAGCTCCAGGGCCACACTCTATGGCTACACCTTC. The encoded protein is CASSSRATLYGYTF.